The 27 T cell receptor beta chains below all came from one sample that was sequenced in a study of blood T cell repertoires in COVID-19. The method was immunoSEQ multiplex PCR; TCRdb's version includes in-frame clones alone and lacks a portion of them. The profile covers roughly 130,000 clones, with around three quarters appearing a single time and under 20% taken by the ten largest. Sequencing was performed on peripheral blood. The receptors were sampled from a man aged 60 to 69 with active or convalescent COVID-19.

The rearrangement uses TRBV2 and TRBJ1-5, with D perhaps TRBD1 (5 bases). This CDR3 spans 13 amino acids. The germline V gene encodes CDR1 SNHLY and CDR2 FYNNEI. The V gene lost 5 bases and the J gene lost 4 bases, with 9 bases spanning the gap. The CDR3 loop is CASSSDRNQPQHF. The DNA for the CDR3 is TGTGCCAGCAGTTCAGACAGAAATCAGCCCCAGCATTTT.

The CDR3 DNA sequence: TGTGCCATCACTAAGGGAAGGGACAGCTATGGCTACACCTTC. Its translation is CAITKGRDSYGYTF. The genes are TRBV10-3 and TRBJ1-2; the match to TRBD1 covers 7 bases. The germline gives CDR1 ENHRY, CDR2 SYGVKD. The CDR3 consists of 14 residues. V lost 7 bases to trimming and J lost 4 bases; unmatched junction nucleotides: 9.

CDR3 nucleotide sequence: TGTGCCAGCAGCTTCGGACAGGACATATTACAAGAGACCCAGTACTTC. It specifies CASSFGQDILQETQYF. The genes are TRBV7-2 and TRBJ2-5; 7 nucleotides match TRBD1. V shed 3 bases, J shed 2 bases, and the junction held 9 bases outside the gene matches. CDR1 and CDR2 from the germline V gene are SGHTA and FQGNSA. The CDR3 is made up of 16 amino acids. Combining the CDR3 with reference TRBV7-2 and TRBJ2-5 gives the whole variable domain GAGVSQSPSNKVTEKGKDVELRCDPISGHTALYWYRQSLGQGLEFLIYFQGNSAPDKSGLPSDRFSAERTGGSVSTLTIQRTQQEDSAVYLCASSFGQDILQETQYFGPGTRLLVL.

The J gene is TRBJ1-1, the V gene TRBV18, with D tentatively TRBD1 (6 bases). The CDR3 runs 15 residues. Germline V gives CDR1 KGHSH, CDR2 LQKENI. Trimming left V 4 bases short and J 0 bases short, with 12 bases between. CDR3 residues: CASSRSTGLNTEAFF. The CDR3 DNA reads TGTGCCAGCTCACGCTCGACAGGACTGAACACTGAAGCTTTCTTT.

This clone was counted once. This chain joins TRBV7-2 and TRBJ2-2; TRBD2 might be the D (5 bases). The CDR3 runs 16 residues. Germline CDR1 reads SGHTA; CDR2 reads FQGNSA. V dropped 1 base and J dropped 1 base, with 10 bases sitting between them. This chain's CDR3 is CASSLGLAVNTGELFF. CDR3 nucleotides: TGTGCCAGCAGCTTAGGGCTAGCTGTGAACACCGGGGAGCTGTTTTTT.

The V call is TRBV7-2, the J call TRBJ2-1; the match to TRBD2 covers 8 bases. Germline V CDR1 and CDR2: SGHTA, FQGNSA. The V segment lost 7 bases and the J segment 3 bases; nucleotides outside the gene matches: 14. The length of the CDR3 is 17 residues. CDR3 DNA sequence: TGTGCCAGCACCCCCTATACTAGCGGAGCCCTCTACAATGAGCAGTTCTTC. Its translation is CASTPYTSGALYNEQFF. Full variable domain (outside the CDR3, taken from reference TRBV7-2 and TRBJ2-1): GAGVSQSPSNKVTEKGKDVELRCDPISGHTALYWYRQSLGQGLEFLIYFQGNSAPDKSGLPSDRFSAERTGGSVSTLTIQRTQQEDSAVYLCASTPYTSGALYNEQFFGPGTRLTVL.

The rearrangement uses TRBV28 and TRBJ2-2; no clear D. CDR1 and CDR2 (germline): MDHEN, SYDVKM. The CDR3 is made up of 14 amino acids. V dropped 7 bases and J dropped 6 bases, with 15 bases sitting between them. CDR3 loop: CASTWAGIAGELFF. The CDR3 coding sequence is TGTGCCAGCACCTGGGCAGGAATTGCCGGGGAGCTGTTTTTT.

V is TRBV4-2 and J is TRBJ2-4; 8 bases line up with TRBD1. The junction had 11 bases not matched to a gene; V was cut back by 5 bases and J by 5 bases. The CDR3 contains 16 residues. CDR1 is LGHNA and CDR2 is YNFKEQ in the germline V gene. The CDR3 protein is CASSTRQGLGENIQYF. CDR3 coding DNA: TGTGCCAGCAGCACCCGACAGGGGCTAGGTGAAAACATTCAGTACTTC.

The genes are TRBV19 and TRBJ2-3, with no clear D. This CDR3 has 15 amino acids. With 3 bases removed from V and 3 bases from J, the gap between germline ends came to 13 bases. The V gene's germline CDR1 is LNHDA and CDR2 SQIVND (reference sequence). The chain's CDR3 is CASSMYGLRTDTQYF. CDR3 bases: TGTGCCAGTAGTATGTACGGGTTGAGGACAGATACGCAGTATTTT.

The genes are TRBV27 and TRBJ2-1; 11 positions match TRBD2. The CDR3 spans 14 residues. Germline V gene lookup returns CDR1 MNHEY and CDR2 SMNVEV (reference sequence). V lost 5 bases, J lost 9 bases, and 6 bases stayed unmatched. The CDR3 sequence is CASSTGTSGVEQFF. CDR3 nucleotide sequence: TGTGCCAGCAGTACCGGGACTAGCGGCGTTGAGCAGTTCTTC.

The V call is TRBV5-4, the J call TRBJ2-7; TRBD2 might be the D (6 bases). The CDR3 covers 15 residues. Trimming shortened V by 1 base and J by 0 bases, and 11 bases separated the two germline ends. Per the germline V gene, CDR1 is SGHNT and CDR2 is YYREEE (reference sequence). The CDR3 sequence is CASSLPGLSSYEQYF. The CDR3 DNA is TGTGCCAGCAGCTTGCCGGGACTTAGCTCCTACGAGCAGTACTTC.

The rearrangement joins TRBV18 to TRBJ2-3; TRBD1 is a possible D gene (6 bases). The CDR3 is 16 amino acids. Germline CDR1 KGHSH, CDR2 LQKENI. V was cut by 2 bases and J by 2 bases, with 14 bases left in between. CDR3 sequence (DNA): TGTGCCAGCTCACCAAATCCACGACAGGTCACAGATACGCAGTATTTT. Protein product: CASSPNPRQVTDTQYF.

The chain carries TRBV5-1 and TRBJ2-2, with 11 bases identical to TRBD1. The germline CDR1 and CDR2 sequences are SGHRS and YFSETQ. The CDR3 is 15 residues long. Trimming cost V 6 bases and J 6 bases; bases outside gene matches: 7. The CDR3 nucleotides read TGCGCCAGCAACCTGGGACAGGGGGATTCCGGGGAGCTGTTTTTT. Translated, it gives CASNLGQGDSGELFF.

J is TRBJ1-5 and V is TRBV27; D remains unclear. V lost 8 bases, J lost 6 bases, and 20 bases lay in between. This CDR3 is built from 15 residues. Germline V lookup: CDR1 MNHEY, CDR2 SMNVEV (reference sequence). CDR3 sequence reads: CASGPSRGLGQPQHF. CDR3 in DNA: TGTGCCAGCGGACCATCGAGAGGGTTGGGTCAGCCCCAGCATTTT.

J is TRBJ2-7 and V is TRBV5-4; tentative D call: TRBD1 (6 bases). V lost 4 bases and J lost 1, with 12 bases in between. The CDR3 is 14 amino acids. The germline gives CDR1 SGHNT, CDR2 YYREEE (reference sequence). CDR3 region: CASSQGPPSYEQYF. In DNA, the CDR3 is TGTGCCAGCAGCCAGGGGCCACCTTCCTACGAGCAGTACTTC.

This chain uses TRBV28 with TRBJ2-7; 9 bases map to TRBD1. CDR1 is MDHEN, CDR2 SYDVKM, per germline. J was trimmed by 3 bases and V by 5 bases; bases with no gene match: 5. This CDR3 has 14 residues. Here the CDR3 reads CASSNRGQSYEQYF. The CDR3 coding sequence is TGTGCCAGCAGTAACAGGGGGCAAAGCTACGAGCAGTACTTC.

This clone was observed a single time. The CDR3 is CASSARGAGGRGTQYF. For the CDR3, the DNA is TGTGCCAGCAGCGCCCGTGGAGCGGGAGGGAGGGGGACCCAGTACTTC. The V gene is TRBV13, the J gene TRBJ2-5; 10 bases line up with TRBD2. CDR1 and CDR2 from the germline V gene are PRHDT and FYEKMQ (reference sequence). Losses at the gene ends were 5 bases for V and 7 bases for J; bases not matched to a gene: 13. The CDR3 extends over 16 amino acids.

This chain joins TRBV10-2 and TRBJ1-1, with 8 bases lining up with TRBD1. Germline V gene data show CDR1 as WSHSY and CDR2 as SAAADI. Trimming removed 0 bases from V and 4 bases from J; junction bases left unmatched: 1. The CDR3 has 14 amino acids. The DNA of the CDR3 is TGCGCCAGCAGTGAGTCAACAGGGGGCACTGAAGCTTTCTTT. Protein product: CASSESTGGTEAFF.

The CDR3 protein is CASSESGRSYEQYF. CDR3 coding DNA: TGTGCCAGCAGTGAGTCAGGGCGATCCTACGAGCAGTACTTC. The V and J genes are TRBV25-1 and TRBJ2-7, with a possible D match to TRBD1 (5 bases). The V end lost 3 bases, the J end lost 1 base, and 10 bases lay between the germline ends. The germline V gene has CDR1 MGHDK and CDR2 SYGVNS. The CDR3 runs 14 residues.

This clone was seen just once. J is TRBJ1-2 and V is TRBV28; a weak D match, TRBD1 (6 bases). This CDR3 contains 15 residues. V dropped 4 bases and J dropped 3 bases, with 15 bases sitting between them. The germline V gene has CDR1 MDHEN and CDR2 SYDVKM. CDR3: CASSYPGQIDYGYTF. The CDR3 bases are TGTGCCAGCAGTTACCCCGGACAGATCGACTATGGCTACACCTTC.

This clone has a handful of counts. The DNA of the CDR3 is TGTGCCAGCAGTTCCCTTTCGGGACAGCGGATCACGAACACTGAAGCTTTCTTT. It translates to CASSSLSGQRITNTEAFF. The rearrangement uses TRBV27 and TRBJ1-1, with 7 positions matching TRBD1. CDR3 length equals 18 residues. V shed 4 bases and J 1 base; nucleotides not matched to a gene: 15. CDR1 is MNHEY and CDR2 is SMNVEV in the germline V gene (reference sequence).

CDR3 protein: CASGKRESYNEQFF. For the CDR3, the DNA is TGTGCCAGTGGTAAGCGGGAGTCCTACAATGAGCAGTTCTTC. V usage is TRBV19 and J usage is TRBJ2-1, with 8 bases fitting TRBD2. Germline V gene lookup returns CDR1 LNHDA and CDR2 SQIVND (reference sequence). The V and J ends lost 8 bases and 1 base, in that order; junction bases with no gene match: 4. The CDR3 runs to 14 residues.

The gene calls are TRBV19 and TRBJ2-2; 9 bases match TRBD1. The CDR3 covers 17 residues. Germline CDR1 LNHDA, CDR2 SQIVND (reference sequence). V was pared by 2 bases and J by 2 bases, with 6 bases of the junction left unmatched. Here the CDR3 DNA reads TGTGCCAGTAGTATACTACCGGGACAGGGTAACACCGGGGAGCTGTTTTTT. This translates into CASSILPGQGNTGELFF.

The chain recombines TRBV6-7 with TRBJ2-7; D is perhaps TRBD1 (6 bases). TRBV6-7 is classed as an ORF, of uncertain function. The CDR3 runs 13 residues. Trimming took off 6 bases at V and 1 base at J, with 10 bases between the two ends. The CDR3 bases are TGTGCCAGCAGCACCGACAGGTCCTACGAGCAGTACTTC. Protein sequence: CASSTDRSYEQYF.

V and J are TRBV28 and TRBJ2-3, with 7 positions matching TRBD1. Germline V gives CDR1 MDHEN, CDR2 SYDVKM. This CDR3 comprises 13 residues. Unmatched junction bases numbered 5, after V lost 8 bases and J lost 3 bases. This CDR3 is CASQTQGTDTQYF. The CDR3 bases are TGTGCCAGCCAAACACAGGGGACAGATACGCAGTATTTT.

The chain uses TRBV5-5 and TRBJ1-2; 9 nucleotides align to TRBD1. The J segment lost 6 bases and the V segment lost 1 base, leaving 1 base of the junction unmatched. The V gene's germline CDR1 is SGHKS and CDR2 YYEKEE (reference sequence). The CDR3 totals 13 residues. As DNA, the CDR3 is TGTGCCAGCAGCTTGACAGGGGGCAATGGCTACACCTTC. It yields the protein CASSLTGGNGYTF.

The chain links TRBV10-3 to TRBJ1-1; 9 bases match TRBD1. Germline V CDR1 and CDR2: ENHRY, SYGVKD. CDR3 length: 15 residues. The V gene end was trimmed by 6 bases and the J gene end by 3 bases; junction bases not matched to a gene: 8. CDR3 residues: CAISTTGGLDTEAFF. The DNA of the CDR3 is TGTGCCATCAGCACTACAGGGGGCTTGGACACTGAAGCTTTCTTT.